Presented here are 29 T cell receptor beta chains from one specimen sequenced in a study of CD8 T cells in ankylosing spondylitis. Findings and limits, study-wide: Characteristic, it appeared, of ankylosing spondylitis blood was a TCR beta motif of several highly homologous variants.

TCRdb processed the 5' RACE reads anew with MiXCR; each CDR3 protein has one entry. The data contain about 750,000 distinct CDR3 sequences, under 20% of them singletons. Their cognate antigens are unknown. Sequences were obtained from blood, either unsorted or a sorted T cell fraction (not recorded which). Every receptor here comes from a male donor with ankylosing spondylitis.

This clonotype has a handful of counts. V is TRBV11-2 and J is TRBJ2-7; 8 nucleotides match TRBD2. In germline, CDR1 is SGHAT, CDR2 FQNNGV. Germline trimming cut 4 bases from V and 0 bases from J; bases unmatched to any gene: 17. The CDR3 consists of 19 residues. The DNA for the CDR3 is TGTGCCAGCAGCTCGTACTTAACTAGCGGATCGCCATACTCCTACGAGCAGTACTTC. The encoded protein is CASSSYLTSGSPYSYEQYF.

The chain combines TRBV4-1 with TRBJ1-2, with 8 bases identical to TRBD1. CDR1 is MGHRA, CDR2 YSYEKL, per germline. V lost 6 bases, J lost 4 bases, and 25 bases stayed unmatched. This CDR3 region has 20 residues. CDR3 region: CASRQRPQGPDGTGGYGYTF. The DNA for the CDR3 is TGCGCCAGCAGACAACGACCCCAGGGACCCGACGGGACAGGTGGCTATGGCTACACCTTC.

This clonotype was recorded many times. The chain recombines TRBV6-4 with TRBJ2-1; 11 bases fit TRBD2. Germline V gene sequence: CDR1 MRHNA, CDR2 SNTAGT. The CDR3 extends over 15 amino acids. The V segment lost 0 bases and the J segment 6 bases; nucleotides outside the gene matches: 1. The CDR3 is CASSDSSGGANEQFF. The CDR3 DNA is TGTGCCAGCAGTGACTCTAGCGGGGGGGCCAATGAGCAGTTCTTC.

This clonotype was seen only a few times. The J gene is TRBJ1-1, the V gene TRBV7-8; 8 nucleotides align to TRBD1. Looked up from germline, CDR1 is SGHVS and CDR2 is FQNEAQ. There are 14 residues in the CDR3. V was pared by 0 bases and J by 5 bases, with 2 bases of the junction left unmatched. The CDR3 DNA reads TGTGCCAGCAGCTTAGCACAGGGGGGAACTGAAGCTTTCTTT. Translated, it gives CASSLAQGGTEAFF.

J is TRBJ1-2 and V is TRBV7-9; D unclear. The CDR3 is 15 residues long. Germline V gene data show CDR1 as SEHNR and CDR2 as FQNEAQ (reference sequence). The ends were cut back, 1 base at V and 2 bases at J, with 11 bases in the middle. The CDR3 here is CASSLVRRENYGYTF. The CDR3 nucleotides read TGTGCCAGCAGCTTAGTTCGCCGGGAGAACTATGGCTACACCTTC.

This clonotype was seen a few times. J is TRBJ2-3 and V is TRBV11-2, with 16 bases aligning to TRBD2. Germline V gives CDR1 SGHAT, CDR2 FQNNGV. The CDR3 length is 19 residues. V lost 5 bases, J lost 0 bases, and 8 bases stayed unmatched. The CDR3 region has the DNA TGTGCCAGCAGCCAGAGGGGACTAGCGGGAGGGGGTAGCACAGATACGCAGTATTTT. Its translation: CASSQRGLAGGGSTDTQYF.

The rearrangement uses TRBV5-4 and TRBJ2-5; possibly TRBD2 for D (6 bases). Germline V lookup: CDR1 SGHNT, CDR2 YYREEE (reference sequence). The CDR3 is 19 amino acids. Trimming removed 0 bases from V and 7 bases from J, with 28 bases in between. CDR3 in amino acids: CASSLAGTSRGGVTGTQYF. In DNA, the CDR3 is TGTGCCAGCAGCTTGGCCGGGACTTCCCGCGGAGGGGTTACGGGGACCCAGTACTTC.

This clonotype has more than one count but fewer than ten. The CDR3 loop reads CASSRTPGQGYYGYTF. The CDR3 nucleotides read TGTGCCAGCAGTCGCACACCGGGACAGGGGTACTATGGCTACACCTTC. V gene TRBV12-3 or TRBV12-4 combines with J gene TRBJ1-2, with 10 nucleotides matching TRBD1. CDR3 size: 16 residues. The J segment lost 3 bases and the V segment lost 5 bases, leaving 9 bases of the junction unmatched.

This clonotype came up a few times. The CDR3 sequence is CASSQGPLGDRADYSNQPQHF. As DNA, the CDR3 is TGCGCCAGCAGCCAAGGACCTCTCGGGGACAGGGCCGATTATAGCAATCAGCCCCAGCATTTT. The chain combines TRBV4-1 with TRBJ1-5; TRBD1 aligns across 9 bases. This CDR3 has 21 amino acids. Germline loops: CDR1 MGHRA, CDR2 YSYEKL. Germline trimming cut 1 base from V and 0 bases from J; bases unmatched to any gene: 16.

There are a few counts of this clonotype. This chain uses TRBV5-8 with TRBJ2-2; the D gene is possibly TRBD2 (6 bases). The germline gives CDR1 SGHTS, CDR2 YDEGEE. The V end was cut by 2 bases, the J end by 3 bases, with 11 bases between. The CDR3 runs to 15 residues. As DNA, the CDR3 is TGTGCCAGCAGCTTTCTAGCGCCCTACACCGGGGAGCTGTTTTTT. As protein: CASSFLAPYTGELFF.

This clonotype was recorded a few times. This chain uses TRBV20-1 with TRBJ1-4, with 8 bases lining up with TRBD1. The CDR3 extends over 16 amino acids. V lost 5 bases, J lost 0 bases, and 8 bases stayed unmatched. Per germline, CDR1 DFQATT and CDR2 SNEGSKA (reference sequence). Here the CDR3 reads CSAVRDRHATNEKLFF. In DNA form, the CDR3 reads TGCAGTGCTGTCCGGGACAGGCACGCAACTAATGAAAAACTGTTTTTT.

The rearrangement links TRBV12-3 or TRBV12-4 to TRBJ2-2, with 8 bases aligning to TRBD1. The V and J ends lost 5 bases and 7 bases, in that order; junction bases with no gene match: 9. The CDR3 has 15 residues. This CDR3 is CASSPRDRPGGELFF. In DNA form, the CDR3 reads TGTGCCAGCAGTCCCCGGGACAGGCCAGGCGGGGAGCTGTTTTTT.

This clonotype has just a few counts. The gene calls are TRBV28 and TRBJ2-2, with 7 bases matching TRBD2. This CDR3 has 15 residues. Trimming cost V 6 bases and J 3 bases; bases outside gene matches: 7. CDR1 MDHEN and CDR2 SYDVKM come from the germline V gene. The DNA of the CDR3 is TGTGCCAGCAGGCGGGGAGGGCGGGACACCGGGGAGCTGTTTTTT. This encodes CASRRGGRDTGELFF.

This clonotype has ten or more counts. V usage is TRBV12-3 or TRBV12-4 and J usage is TRBJ2-1, with D possibly TRBD2 on 6 matching bases. V was cut by 5 bases and J by 6 bases, with 14 bases left in between. The CDR3 sequence is 14 residues long. The CDR3 DNA reads TGTGCCAGCAGTAGGGACTTCATGGGCAATGAGCAGTTCTTC. Its protein product is CASSRDFMGNEQFF.

The rearrangement uses TRBV5-1 and TRBJ1-2; no firm D call. The CDR3 runs to 14 residues. The germline gives CDR1 SGHRS, CDR2 YFSETQ. Trimming cost V 5 bases and J 4 bases, with 15 bases left between them. The CDR3 DNA reads as TGCGCCAGCAGTCTGCTATCCCCTAGCTATGGCTACACCTTC. Residues: CASSLLSPSYGYTF.

This clonotype was counted between two and nine times. This chain joins TRBV7-9 and TRBJ2-7, with D uncertain. V was pared by 5 bases and J by 5 bases, with 13 bases between. The CDR3 runs to 13 residues. Germline CDR1 reads SEHNR; CDR2 reads FQNEAQ (reference sequence). For the CDR3, the DNA is TGTGCCAGCAGCCCACGGTTGGTCGACGAGCAGTACTTC. Residues: CASSPRLVDEQYF.

This clonotype was counted a single time. The V call is TRBV6-1, the J call TRBJ2-6; 7 bases are shared with TRBD2. V shed 5 bases and J 2 bases; nucleotides not matched to a gene: 6. CDR1 and CDR2 (germline): MNHNS, SASEGT. The CDR3 is 16 amino acids. The CDR3 here is CASSTGGLAGANVLTF. The CDR3 DNA sequence: TGTGCCAGCAGTACGGGAGGATTAGCTGGGGCCAACGTCCTGACTTTC.

This clonotype was observed a few times. The chain has TRBV4-3 and TRBJ2-3; D remains unclear. CDR3 length equals 14 residues. V lost 0 bases to trimming and J lost 6 bases, with 10 bases between them. The germline V gene has CDR1 LGHNA and CDR2 YSLEER. The CDR3 here is CASSQDWGTDTQYF. CDR3 nucleotides: TGCGCCAGCAGCCAAGATTGGGGTACCGATACGCAGTATTTT.

In this sample, this clonotype turned up a few times. The rearrangement links TRBV4-2 to TRBJ2-5, with D possibly TRBD2 on 5 matching bases. V was cut by 0 bases and J by 3 bases, with 8 bases left in between. Germline lookup yields CDR1 LGHNA and CDR2 YNFKEQ. The CDR3 has 14 residues. Here the CDR3 reads CASSQEAGEETQYF. Here the CDR3 DNA reads TGTGCCAGCAGCCAAGAAGCCGGGGAAGAGACCCAGTACTTC.

The chain carries TRBV24-1 and TRBJ2-1; tentatively, D is TRBD1 (5 bases). The CDR3 length is 14 residues. In germline, CDR1 is KGHDR, CDR2 SFDVKD. Trimming pared 4 bases from V and 5 bases from J, leaving 11 bases between. The CDR3 DNA reads as TGTGCCACCAGTGACCAGGACACCAACAATGAGCAGTTCTTC. It translates to CATSDQDTNNEQFF.

This clonotype was detected only a few times. This chain uses TRBV6-1 with TRBJ1-5; D remains ambiguous. Germline V CDR1 and CDR2: MNHNS, SASEGT. Trimming shortened V by 1 base and J by 0 bases, and 7 bases separated the two germline ends. CDR3 length equals 15 residues. CDR3 loop: CASSEVGNSNQPQHF. DNA for the CDR3: TGTGCCAGCAGTGAAGTGGGTAATAGCAATCAGCCCCAGCATTTT.

This chain connects TRBV30 to TRBJ2-7, with 8 bases aligning to TRBD1. The CDR3 totals 14 residues. Trimming removed 2 bases from V and 5 bases from J; junction bases left unmatched: 8. Per the germline V gene, CDR1 is GTSNPN and CDR2 is SVGIG (reference sequence). This CDR3 reads CAWSTQGAGNEQYF. The CDR3, as DNA: TGTGCCTGGAGTACCCAGGGGGCCGGGAACGAGCAGTACTTC.

This clonotype has a handful of counts. The chain has TRBV7-6 and TRBJ2-3; TRBD2 matches 11 bases. In germline, CDR1 is SGHVS, CDR2 FNYEAQ. V dropped 4 bases and J dropped 4; count of bases not matched to a gene: 7. The CDR3 sequence is 16 residues long. In DNA form, the CDR3 reads TGTGCCAGCAGCTCCCATCTAGCGGGAGGTCCAGATACGCAGTATTTT. Amino acid sequence: CASSSHLAGGPDTQYF.

J is TRBJ1-2 and V is TRBV15; D may be TRBD1 (6 bases). The CDR3 totals 14 residues. Germline V CDR1 and CDR2: LNHNV, YYDKDF (reference sequence). Trimming pared 4 bases from V and 4 bases from J, leaving 13 bases between. CDR3 DNA: TGTGCCACCAGCAAGGGAGGGGGACTCTATGGCTACACCTTC. This codes for CATSKGGGLYGYTF. Together with reference TRBV15 and TRBJ1-2, the CDR3 gives the full variable domain: DAMVIQNPRYQVTQFGKPVTLSCSQTLNHNVMYWYQQKSSQAPKLLFHYYDKDFNNEADTPDNFQSRRPNTSFCFLDIRSPGLGDTAMYLCATSKGGGLYGYTFGSGTRLTVV.

The gene calls are TRBV2 and TRBJ1-1, with D maybe TRBD1 (6 bases). The CDR3 contains 15 residues. CDR1 is SNHLY and CDR2 is FYNNEI in the germline V gene. V was pared by 5 bases and J by 4 bases, with 17 bases between. In DNA, the CDR3 is TGTGCCAGCAGTCCACCCCGGAAGGGGGTCACTGAAGCTTTCTTT. Translated, it gives CASSPPRKGVTEAFF.

The chain employs TRBV4-3 and TRBJ1-4, with a weak D call TRBD1 (6 bases). The V gene's germline CDR1 is LGHNA and CDR2 YSLEER. Trimming took 1 base from V and 7 from J, leaving 19 bases between them. The CDR3 runs to 17 residues. The CDR3 DNA is TGCGCCAGCAGCCAAGGCGGGGGGTGGACAGCAGTTGAAAAACTGTTTTTT. Residues: CASSQGGGWTAVEKLFF.

The rearrangement links TRBV4-3 to TRBJ2-7; TRBD1 is a possible D gene (5 bases). CDR3 size: 13 residues. Between the trimmed V and J ends, which lost 0 bases and 6 bases, there was a span of 9 bases. Looked up from germline, CDR1 is LGHNA and CDR2 is YSLEER. CDR3 protein: CASSQDRVGEQYF. The CDR3 nucleotides read TGCGCCAGCAGCCAAGACAGGGTAGGCGAGCAGTACTTC.

CDR3 nucleotide sequence: TGCGCCAGCAGCCAAGAGATAGCGGGGGGGAAAGAGACCCAGTACTTC. This translates into CASSQEIAGGKETQYF. This rearrangement joins TRBV4-1 to TRBJ2-5; 11 nucleotides match TRBD2. With 0 bases clipped from V and 3 bases from J, the junction kept 3 bases outside the gene matches. The CDR3 covers 16 residues. Germline-derived CDR1 and CDR2 are MGHRA and YSYEKL.

This clonotype turned up a few times. V usage is TRBV5-1 and J usage is TRBJ2-1; 9 bases are shared with TRBD1. The CDR3 length is 18 residues. V lost 4 bases, J lost 10 bases, and 21 bases stayed unmatched. CDR1 and CDR2 from the germline V gene are SGHRS and YFSETQ. Here the CDR3 DNA reads TGCGCCAGCAGCGAAAACCCGCGCGGGACAGGGATCCCAGGGGAGCAGTTCTTC. Translation gives CASSENPRGTGIPGEQFF.